This T cell receptor (beta chain) originates from a study of blood T cell repertoires in COVID-19. Study context: Specimens from acute and convalescent COVID-19 originated in the United States, Italy and Spain. T cells, B-cell-depleted T cells, or PBMCs supplied cDNA or gDNA.

Study processing details: Estimates of nucleated cell counts were drawn from the amplification of reference gene primers. Generated by immunoSEQ multiplex PCR, the TCRdb table keeps only in-frame clones and is missing some. V and J calls and clone size follow that table, whereas D and trimming were derived from the DNA. The sample consists of 190,000 or so clones, about 83% of them appearing once. Germline loops: CDR1 DFQATT, CDR2 SNEGSKA (reference sequence). This CDR3 region has 11 residues. V was cut by 3 bases and J by 4 bases, with 6 bases left in between. Material for sequencing was peripheral blood. The V gene is TRBV20-1, the J gene TRBJ2-5, with D unclear. This clonotype originated in a woman younger than 30 who had recovered from COVID-19. The CDR3 DNA sequence: TGCAGTGCTAGTTTCGGAGAGACCCAGTACTTC. As protein: CSASFGETQYF.